The TCR beta chain under discussion was sequenced for a study of blood T cell repertoires in COVID-19. Authors' processing steps: From reference gene primer amplification, estimates of nucleated cell counts were derived. Method: immunoSEQ multiplex PCR; TCRdb's copy keeps in-frame clones and lacks some. V and J calls plus clone size are reproduced from that table; the DNA served to infer D and trimming. This sample carries 150,000 to 190,000 clones, 84% of them seen once, and the ten largest clones take 7.3%. The CDR3 contains 14 residues. Germline CDR1 is SGHNT and CDR2 is YENEEA. V lost 3 bases to trimming and J lost 4 bases; unmatched junction nucleotides: 5.

The source is a man aged 45-60 years who had recovered from COVID-19. The sample was PBMCs or T cells enriched from blood (not recorded which). The chain uses TRBV11-3 and TRBJ1-1, with 7 bases fitting TRBD1. This CDR3 reads CASSFDRVATEAFF. CDR3 coding DNA: TGTGCCAGCAGCTTCGACAGGGTGGCCACTGAAGCTTTCTTT.